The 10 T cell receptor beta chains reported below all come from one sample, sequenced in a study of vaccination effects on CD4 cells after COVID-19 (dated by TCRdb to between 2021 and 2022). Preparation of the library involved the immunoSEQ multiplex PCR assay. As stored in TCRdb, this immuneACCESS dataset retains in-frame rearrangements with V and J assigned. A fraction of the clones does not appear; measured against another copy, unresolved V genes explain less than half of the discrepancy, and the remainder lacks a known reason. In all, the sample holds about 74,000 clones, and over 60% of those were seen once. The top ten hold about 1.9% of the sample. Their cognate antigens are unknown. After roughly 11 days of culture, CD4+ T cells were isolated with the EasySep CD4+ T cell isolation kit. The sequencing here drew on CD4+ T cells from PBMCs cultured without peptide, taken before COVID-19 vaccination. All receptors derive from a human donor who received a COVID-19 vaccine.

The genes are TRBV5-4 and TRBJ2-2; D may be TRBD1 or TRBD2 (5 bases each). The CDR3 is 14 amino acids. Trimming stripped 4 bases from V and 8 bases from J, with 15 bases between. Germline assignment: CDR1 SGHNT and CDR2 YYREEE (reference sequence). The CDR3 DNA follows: TGTGCCAGCAGCCCTCGGGGCGGGTCAGGGGAGCTGTTTTTT. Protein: CASSPRGGSGELFF.

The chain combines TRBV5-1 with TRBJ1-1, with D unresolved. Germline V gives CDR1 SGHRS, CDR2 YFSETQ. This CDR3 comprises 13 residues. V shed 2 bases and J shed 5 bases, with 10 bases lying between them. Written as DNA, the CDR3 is TGCGCCAGCAGCTTCGACCTGATAACTGAAGCTTTCTTT. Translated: CASSFDLITEAFF.

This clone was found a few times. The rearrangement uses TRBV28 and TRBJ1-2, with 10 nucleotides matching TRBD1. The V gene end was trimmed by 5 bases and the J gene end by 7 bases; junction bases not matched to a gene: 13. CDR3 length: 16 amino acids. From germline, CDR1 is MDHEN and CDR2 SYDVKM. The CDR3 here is CASSITQPGQGTGYTF. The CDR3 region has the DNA TGTGCCAGCAGTATAACTCAACCGGGACAGGGGACTGGCTACACCTTC.

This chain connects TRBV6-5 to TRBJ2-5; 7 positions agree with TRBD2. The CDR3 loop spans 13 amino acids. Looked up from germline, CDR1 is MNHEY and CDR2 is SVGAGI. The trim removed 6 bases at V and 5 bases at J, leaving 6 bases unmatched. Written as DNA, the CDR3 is TGTGCCAGCAGCTCAATGGGAGGGGAGACCCAGTACTTC. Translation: CASSSMGGETQYF.

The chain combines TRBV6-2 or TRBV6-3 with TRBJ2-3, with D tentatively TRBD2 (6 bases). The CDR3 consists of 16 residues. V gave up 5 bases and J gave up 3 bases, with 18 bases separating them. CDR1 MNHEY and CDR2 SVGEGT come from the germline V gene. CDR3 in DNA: TGTGCCAGCAGTACTCCGCGAACAGGAGGGACAGATACGCAGTATTTT. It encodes CASSTPRTGGTDTQYF.

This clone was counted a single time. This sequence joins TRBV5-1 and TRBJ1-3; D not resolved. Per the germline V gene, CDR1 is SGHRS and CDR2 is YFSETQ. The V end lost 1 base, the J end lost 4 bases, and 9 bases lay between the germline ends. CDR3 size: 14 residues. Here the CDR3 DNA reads TGCGCCAGCAGCTTGTCTCTTGGAGGAAACACCATATATTTT. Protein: CASSLSLGGNTIYF.

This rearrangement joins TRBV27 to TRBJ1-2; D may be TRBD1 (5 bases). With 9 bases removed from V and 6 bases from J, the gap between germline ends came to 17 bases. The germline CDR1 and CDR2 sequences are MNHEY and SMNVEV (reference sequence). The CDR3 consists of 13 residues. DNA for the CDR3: TGTGCCAGGAGCGTGGGGACCCCTGATGGCTACACCTTC. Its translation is CARSVGTPDGYTF.

In nucleotides, the CDR3 is TGCGCCAGCAGCTTGAGGCCGGGGGCCTCTGGAAACACCATATATTTT. It specifies CASSLRPGASGNTIYF. This chain uses TRBV5-1 with TRBJ1-3; tentatively, D is TRBD1 (6 bases). The CDR3 is 16 residues long. Germline V gives CDR1 SGHRS, CDR2 YFSETQ. Trimming cost V 1 base and J 0 bases, with 11 bases left between them.

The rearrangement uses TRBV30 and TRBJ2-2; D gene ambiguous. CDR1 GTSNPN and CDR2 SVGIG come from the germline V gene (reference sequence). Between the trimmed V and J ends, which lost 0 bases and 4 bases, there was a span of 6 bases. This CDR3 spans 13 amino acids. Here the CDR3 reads CAWSVHATGELFF. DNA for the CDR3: TGTGCCTGGAGTGTACACGCCACCGGGGAGCTGTTTTTT. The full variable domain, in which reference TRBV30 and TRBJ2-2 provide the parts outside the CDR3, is SQTIHQWPATLVQPVGSPLSLECTVEGTSNPNLYWYRQAAGRGLQLLFYSVGIGQISSEVPQNLSASRPQDRQFILSSKKLLLSDSGFYLCAWSVHATGELFFGEGSRLTVL.

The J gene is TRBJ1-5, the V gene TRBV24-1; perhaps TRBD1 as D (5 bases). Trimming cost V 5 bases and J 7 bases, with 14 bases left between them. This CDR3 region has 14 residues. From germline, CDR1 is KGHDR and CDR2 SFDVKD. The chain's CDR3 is CATSGGGRGQPQHF. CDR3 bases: TGTGCCACCAGTGGGGGGGGTCGGGGACAGCCCCAGCATTTT.